This T cell receptor (beta chain) was recovered during a study of cytomegalovirus exposure and HLA in healthy donors. Primers for the PCR totalled 60 Vbeta and 13 Jbeta. The data were produced by immunoSEQ multiplex PCR, yet TCRdb's version contains in-frame clones alone and is incomplete. The sample comprises roughly 170,000 clones, 75% to 85% of which are singletons, and 6% to 7.5% rests with the top ten. The TCR originated in a man younger than 45 in good health and CMV-seropositive. Source material: PBMCs.

The CDR3 sequence: CASSQDLYEGVRETQYF. In nucleotides, the CDR3 is TGCGCCAGCAGCCAAGATTTGTACGAGGGAGTACGGGAGACCCAGTACTTC. J is TRBJ2-5 and V is TRBV4-1, with D perhaps matching TRBD2 (5 bases). Germline V gives CDR1 MGHRA, CDR2 YSYEKL. Between the trimmed V and J ends, which lost 0 bases and 5 bases, there was a span of 19 bases. The CDR3 covers 17 residues.